The T cell receptor beta chain described here comes from a study of shared T cell receptors in the human thymus. CDR3 length equals 16 residues. Per germline, CDR1 SGHDN and CDR2 FVKESK. V lost 3 bases to trimming and J lost 3 bases; unmatched junction nucleotides: 10. Libraries were prepared by immunoSEQ multiplex PCR; TCRdb keeps only in-frame clonotypes and omits some of them. Found here are 640,000 or so clones, over 75% of them singletons; the top ten hold under 0.01%. These data were also reused for a study on human thymus T cells. As reported in that work: Thymus tissue for the work was resected from patients undergoing corrective heart surgery.

The specimen sequenced was thymocytes. V gene TRBV14 combines with J gene TRBJ1-2; TRBD1 matches 7 bases. This sequence was found in a boy in the first two years of life with a congenital heart defect. The CDR3 sequence: CASSHKGTAQHYGYTF. The CDR3 DNA follows: TGTGCCAGCAGCCATAAGGGGACAGCCCAACACTATGGCTACACCTTC.